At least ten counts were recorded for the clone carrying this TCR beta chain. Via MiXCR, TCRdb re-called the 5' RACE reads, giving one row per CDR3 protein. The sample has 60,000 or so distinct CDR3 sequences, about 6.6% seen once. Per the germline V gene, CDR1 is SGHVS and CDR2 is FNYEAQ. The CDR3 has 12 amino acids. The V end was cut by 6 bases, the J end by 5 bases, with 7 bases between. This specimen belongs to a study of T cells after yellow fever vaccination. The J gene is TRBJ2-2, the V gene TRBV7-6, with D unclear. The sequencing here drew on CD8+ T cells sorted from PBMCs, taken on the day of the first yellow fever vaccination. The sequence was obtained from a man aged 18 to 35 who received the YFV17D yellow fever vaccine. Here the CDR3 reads CASSASTGELFF. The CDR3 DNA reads TGTGCCAGCAGTGCGTCAACCGGGGAGCTGTTTTTT.